One sample yielded the 7 T cell receptor beta chains listed below, sequenced in a study of T cells after yellow fever vaccination. TCRdb reanalysed the 5' RACE reads using MiXCR and keeps one entry per CDR3 protein. The data show approximately 350,000 distinct CDR3 sequences, around a tenth seen once. This specimen consisted of PBMCs, obtained on the day of the first yellow fever vaccination. These receptors were collected from a young man who received the YFV17D yellow fever vaccine.

The V call is TRBV29-1, the J call TRBJ2-1; D is possibly TRBD1 (6 bases). This CDR3 spans 13 amino acids. Trimming shortened V by 2 bases and J by 7 bases, and 12 bases separated the two germline ends. Germline loops: CDR1 SQVTM, CDR2 ANQGSEA. The CDR3 sequence is CSVELPGDNEQFF. In DNA form, the CDR3 reads TGCAGCGTTGAACTGCCAGGGGATAATGAGCAGTTCTTC.

This clonotype was counted between two and nine times. The chain employs TRBV5-6 and TRBJ1-3; D possibly corresponds to TRBD1 (6 bases). Looked up from germline, CDR1 is SGHDT and CDR2 is YYEEEE. V lost 0 bases and J 3 bases, leaving 13 bases between the germline ends. The CDR3 sequence is 16 residues long. The CDR3 is CASSLETGSSGNTIYF. The DNA for the CDR3 is TGTGCCAGCAGCTTGGAGACAGGTTCTAGTGGAAACACCATATATTTT.

A few counts support this clonotype. The J gene is TRBJ2-7, the V gene TRBV7-3, with D perhaps being TRBD1 or TRBD2 (5 bases each). Germline values: CDR1 SGHTA, CDR2 FQGTGA. V dropped 2 bases and J dropped 1 base, with 12 bases sitting between them. The CDR3 consists of 15 residues. The CDR3 coding sequence is TGTGCCAGCAGCTTAGCGGCAGGGACGTCCTACGAGCAGTACTTC. Its translation is CASSLAAGTSYEQYF.

This clonotype showed up many times. V is TRBV4-2 and J is TRBJ1-3; no clear D gene. V was clipped by 0 bases and J by 4 bases, with 4 bases between them. The CDR3 covers 13 residues. Germline V gene sequence: CDR1 LGHNA, CDR2 YNFKEQ. In DNA form, the CDR3 reads TGTGCCAGCAGCCAAGATACAGGAAACACCATATATTTT. Its translation is CASSQDTGNTIYF.

This clonotype was seen more than once but under ten times. The rearrangement uses TRBV19 and TRBJ2-7; TRBD2 matches at 10 bases. Germline loops: CDR1 LNHDA, CDR2 SQIVND (reference sequence). CDR3 length: 13 amino acids. Trimming at V came to 6 bases and at J to 2 bases, leaving 1 base not matched to a gene. The CDR3 DNA sequence: TGTGCCAGTAGCACTAGCGGGGCCTACGAGCAGTACTTC. Its translation: CASSTSGAYEQYF. The full variable domain, with the rest looked up from reference TRBV19 and TRBJ2-7, is DGGITQSPKYLFRKEGQNVTLSCEQNLNHDAMYWYRQDPGQGLRLIYYSQIVNDFQKGDIAEGYSVSREKKESFPLTVTSAQKNPTAFYLCASSTSGAYEQYFGPGTRLTVT.

The J gene is TRBJ1-5, the V gene TRBV10-3; D possibly corresponds to TRBD1 (6 bases). Germline assignment: CDR1 ENHRY and CDR2 SYGVKD. V dropped 0 bases and J dropped 4 bases, with 13 bases sitting between them. The CDR3 has 16 residues. This CDR3 reads CAISESVGQSNQPQHF. The CDR3 region has the DNA TGTGCCATCAGTGAGTCGGTCGGACAGTCAAATCAGCCCCAGCATTTT.

This chain connects TRBV19 to TRBJ2-2; perhaps TRBD2 as D (5 bases). Germline V lookup: CDR1 LNHDA, CDR2 SQIVND (reference sequence). The CDR3 length is 15 residues. V was cut by 8 bases and J by 2 bases, with 15 bases left in between. The CDR3 DNA sequence: TGTGCCAGTGGAATGACGGGGTTCAACACCGGGGAGCTGTTTTTT. It encodes CASGMTGFNTGELFF.